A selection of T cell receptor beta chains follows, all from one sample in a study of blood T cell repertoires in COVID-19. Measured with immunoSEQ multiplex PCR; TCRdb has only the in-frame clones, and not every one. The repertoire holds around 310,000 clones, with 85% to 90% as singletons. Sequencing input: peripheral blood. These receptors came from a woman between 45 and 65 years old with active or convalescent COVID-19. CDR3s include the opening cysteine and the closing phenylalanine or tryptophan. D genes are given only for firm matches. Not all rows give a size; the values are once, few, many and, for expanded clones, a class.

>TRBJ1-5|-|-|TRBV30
TGTGCCTGGAGTGTAAGGGGTCAGGGTAGCAATCAGCCCCAGCATTTT
CAWSVRGQGSNQPQHF
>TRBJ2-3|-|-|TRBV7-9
TGTGCCAGCAGCGCCCCGGGGGGCCATTGGACAGATACGCAGTATTTT
CASSAPGGHWTDTQYF
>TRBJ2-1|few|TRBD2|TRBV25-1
TGTGCCAGCAGTGGCACTAGCGGGGTAGCTGGGAATGAGCAGTTCTTC
CASSGTSGVAGNEQFF
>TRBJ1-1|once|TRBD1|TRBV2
TGTGCCAGCTCGGGACAGGGGAGGAGGAACACTGAAGCTTTCTTT
CASSGQGRRNTEAFF
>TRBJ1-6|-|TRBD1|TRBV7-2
TGTGCCAGCAGCTTGGAGCCGGGACAGTATTCACCCCTCCACTTT
CASSLEPGQYSPLHF
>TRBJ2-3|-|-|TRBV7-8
TGTGCCAGCAGCTTAGTGTCTGGCACAGATACGCAGTATTTT
CASSLVSGTDTQYF
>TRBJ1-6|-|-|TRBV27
TGTGCCAGCAGTTCTCCCCTCCGGGACTCAAATTCACCCCTCCACTTT
CASSSPLRDSNSPLHF
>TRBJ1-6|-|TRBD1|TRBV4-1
TGCGCCAGCAGCCTTTCGACAGGGTTGGAAAATTCACCCCTCCACTTT
CASSLSTGLENSPLHF
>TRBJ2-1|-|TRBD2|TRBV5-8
TGTGCCAGCAGCTTCAAGACTAGCGTCTACAATGAGCAGTTCTTC
CASSFKTSVYNEQFF
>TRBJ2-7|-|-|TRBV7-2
TGTGCCAGCAGCTTAGTAGTGGTCTCCTACGAGCAGTACTTC
CASSLVVVSYEQYF
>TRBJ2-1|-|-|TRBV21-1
TGTGCCAGCAGCAAAGGACCCCCTACTAGCGGGAGACCGTCGTTAAACAATGAGCAGTTCTTC
CASSKGPPTSGRPSLNNEQFF
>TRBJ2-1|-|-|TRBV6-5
TGTGCCAGCAGCTCCAGGGGCGTAGAGCAGTTCTTC
CASSSRGVEQFF
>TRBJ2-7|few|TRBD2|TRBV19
TGTGCCAGTAGTTCTGGGACTAGCGGGGGGAGCTACGAGCAGTACTTC
CASSSGTSGGSYEQYF
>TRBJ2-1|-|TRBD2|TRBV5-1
TGCGCCAGCAGCTTGGATGGCGGGAGCCGCAATGAGCAGTTCTTC
CASSLDGGSRNEQFF
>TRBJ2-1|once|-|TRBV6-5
TGTGCCAGCAGTTATTCGGGTCGAAACTCCTACAATGAGCAGTTCTTC
CASSYSGRNSYNEQFF
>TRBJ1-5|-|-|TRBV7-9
TGTGCCAGCAGCCCAGGTTCAGGTCAGCCCCAGCATTTT
CASSPGSGQPQHF
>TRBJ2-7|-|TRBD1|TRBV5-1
TGCGCCAGCAGCTTGGCGGGACAGGCCTACGAGCAGTACTTC
CASSLAGQAYEQYF
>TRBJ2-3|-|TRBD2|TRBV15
TGTGCCACCAGCAGCCCGGGACTAGCTTTCGGAGGGGGCGATACGCAGTATTTT
CATSSPGLAFGGGDTQYF
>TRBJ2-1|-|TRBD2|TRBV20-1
TGCAGTGCTCGTGGGGATGCTAGCGGGGCTACCAATGAGCAGTTCTTC
CSARGDASGATNEQFF
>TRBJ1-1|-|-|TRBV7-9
TGTGCCAGCAGCTTAGACCTCCGGGGGGACACTGAAGCTTTCTTT
CASSLDLRGDTEAFF
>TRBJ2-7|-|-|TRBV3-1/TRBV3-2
TGTGCCAGCAGCCAATTCGGAGTGGTCTACGAGCAGTACTTC
CASSQFGVVYEQYF
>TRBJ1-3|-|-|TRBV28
TGTGCCAGCAGTAAAAGCGACAGAAGCTCTGGAAACACCATATATTTT
CASSKSDRSSGNTIYF
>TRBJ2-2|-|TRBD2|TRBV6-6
TGTGCCAGCAGCGCCGTCAGTAGCGGGAGGGCCGGGGAGCTGTTTTTT
CASSAVSSGRAGELFF
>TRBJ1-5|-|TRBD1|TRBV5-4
TGTGCCAGCAGCTCGGGGACAGGTCATCAGCCCCAGCATTTT
CASSSGTGHQPQHF
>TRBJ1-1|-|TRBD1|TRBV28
TGTGCCAGCACTCGGCCGGGACAGGCCGCAATGAACACTGAAGCTTTCTTT
CASTRPGQAAMNTEAFF
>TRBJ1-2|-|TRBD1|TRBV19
TGTGCCAGTAGTATTTCGGCAGGGGGAGGCTACACCTTC
CASSISAGGGYTF
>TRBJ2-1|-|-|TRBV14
TGTGCCAGCAGCCAAGGAATCGGGCAGGGCTCCTACAATGAGCAGTTCTTC
CASSQGIGQGSYNEQFF
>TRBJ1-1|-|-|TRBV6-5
TGTGCCAGCAGTCCTAAGAGGTTCACTGAAGCTTTCTTT
CASSPKRFTEAFF
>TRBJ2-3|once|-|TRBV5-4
TGTGCCAGCAGCTTATCCAGGGGCGACACAGATACGCAGTATTTT
CASSLSRGDTDTQYF
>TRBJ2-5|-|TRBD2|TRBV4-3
TGCGCCAGCAGCCAAGGCCCACGACTAGCGGACCCGGGGGAGACCCAGTACTTC
CASSQGPRLADPGETQYF
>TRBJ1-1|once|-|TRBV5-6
TGTGCCAGCAGCTTGTTCGCGTCAGGGAAGATAGACACTGAAGCTTTCTTT
CASSLFASGKIDTEAFF
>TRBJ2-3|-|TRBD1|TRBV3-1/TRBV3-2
TGTGCCAGCAGCCGAGGGACAGGACGAAGCACAGATACGCAGTATTTT
CASSRGTGRSTDTQYF
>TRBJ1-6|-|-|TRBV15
TGTGCCACCAGCAGAGATTCGGACAGCGGGATTTCACCCCTCCACTTT
CATSRDSDSGISPLHF
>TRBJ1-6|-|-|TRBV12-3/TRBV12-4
TGTGCCAGCAGTTTTAATAATTCACCCCTCCACTTT
CASSFNNSPLHF
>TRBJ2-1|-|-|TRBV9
TGTGCCAGCAGCCCGCCTGGAGGAGCGTCCTACAATGAGCAGTTCTTC
CASSPPGGASYNEQFF
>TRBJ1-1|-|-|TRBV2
TGTGCCAGCAGTGGAAGTGGACAGAAGAACACTGAAGCTTTCTTT
CASSGSGQKNTEAFF
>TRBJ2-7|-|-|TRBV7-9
TGTGCCAGCAGCTTTTCCCAGGGAAGCGCCTACGAGCAGTACTTC
CASSFSQGSAYEQYF
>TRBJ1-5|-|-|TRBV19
TGTGCCAGTACGGACAGAAATCAGCCCCAGCATTTT
CASTDRNQPQHF
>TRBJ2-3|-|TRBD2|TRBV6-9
TGTGCCAGCAGTTCTCTAGCGGCCAGCACAGATACGCAGTATTTT
CASSSLAASTDTQYF
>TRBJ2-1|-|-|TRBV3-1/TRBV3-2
TGTGCCAGCAGCCTGATGGGGGGGCGTAGCTCCTACAATGAGCAGTTCTTC
CASSLMGGRSSYNEQFF
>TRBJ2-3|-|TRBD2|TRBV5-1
TGCGCCAGCAGCTTAGTGGGACTAGCGGGTACTAGCACAGATACGCAGTATTTT
CASSLVGLAGTSTDTQYF